These T cell receptor beta chains were read from a single sample in a study of T cells in narcolepsy. Method: immunoSEQ multiplex PCR; TCRdb's copy keeps in-frame clones and lacks some. Of 30,000 to 45,000 clones in the sample, about 85% are singletons; the top ten hold around 0.86%. Specimen: CD45RA- memory CD4+ T cells from PBMCs. The origin of the receptors is a human donor with narcolepsy. Each CDR3 is given with its conserved first and last residue. The D gene is left open where the match is weak. Where a row states a size, it is once, few, many or the class of an expanded clone; other rows omit it.

J,length,D,V,size,CDR3,DNA
TRBJ2-7,13,TRBD1,TRBV5-4,.,CASTRQGNYEQYF,TGTGCCAGCACCCGACAGGGGAACTACGAGCAGTACTTC
TRBJ1-3,15,.,TRBV19,.,CASSSFGGSGNTIYF,TGTGCCAGTAGTTCCTTCGGAGGTTCTGGAAACACCATATATTTT
TRBJ2-7,11,.,TRBV5-6,.,CASSVLYEQYF,TGTGCCAGCAGCGTTCTTTACGAGCAGTACTTC
TRBJ1-1,14,TRBD1,TRBV14,.,CASSHRGTGNEAFF,TGTGCCAGCAGCCACAGAGGGACAGGGAATGAAGCTTTCTTT
TRBJ2-5,13,.,TRBV5-4,.,CASSTDGEETQYF,TGTGCCAGCAGCACCGACGGGGAAGAGACCCAGTACTTC
TRBJ2-3,16,TRBD2,TRBV7-2,.,CASSTGTSGWRDTQYF,TGTGCCAGCAGCACCGGGACTAGCGGGTGGCGAGATACGCAGTATTTT
TRBJ2-2,15,TRBD2,TRBV7-2,.,CASSPGLAGVGELFF,TGTGCCAGCAGCCCGGGACTAGCGGGGGTCGGGGAGCTGTTTTTT
TRBJ2-1,14,.,TRBV7-3,.,CASSPGTSYNEQFF,TGTGCCAGCAGCCCAGGGACGTCTTACAATGAGCAGTTCTTC
TRBJ2-3,14,.,TRBV9,.,CASSDGRFTDTQYF,TGTGCCAGCAGCGACGGACGGTTCACAGATACGCAGTATTTT
TRBJ2-7,15,TRBD2,TRBV28,once,CASIKTSVGSYEQYF,TGTGCCAGCATCAAGACTAGCGTAGGGTCCTACGAGCAGTACTTC
TRBJ1-4,15,.,TRBV7-9,.,CASSLGSPTNEKLFF,TGTGCCAGCAGCTTAGGGTCTCCAACTAATGAAAAACTGTTTTTT
TRBJ2-1,16,.,TRBV27,few,CASSPATGADLWEQFF,TGTGCCAGCAGTCCCGCCACGGGGGCAGACCTCTGGGAGCAGTTCTTC
TRBJ2-5,14,.,TRBV5-4,few,CASSPKGIQETQYF,TGTGCCAGCAGCCCTAAGGGGATACAAGAGACCCAGTACTTC
TRBJ2-7,13,.,TRBV4-2,.,CASSQDRGREQYF,TGTGCCAGCAGCCAAGATCGCGGGCGCGAGCAGTACTTC
TRBJ1-4,12,.,TRBV7-2,.,CASSLIGEKLFF,TGTGCCAGCAGCCTGATCGGGGAAAAACTGTTTTTT
TRBJ2-3,15,.,TRBV6-5,.,CASSYEAVGTDTQYF,TGTGCCAGCAGTTACGAGGCGGTGGGCACAGATACGCAGTATTTT
TRBJ2-5,12,.,TRBV28,.,CASSLGSETQYF,TGTGCCAGCAGTTTAGGTAGTGAGACCCAGTACTTC
TRBJ1-4,15,.,TRBV7-9,.,CASSLEGTTNEKLFF,TGTGCCAGCAGCTTAGAGGGGACAACTAATGAAAAACTGTTTTTT
TRBJ1-1,16,.,TRBV19,.,CASSALRGPGNTEAFF,TGTGCCAGTAGTGCACTAAGAGGGCCTGGGAACACTGAAGCTTTCTTT
TRBJ2-3,15,TRBD2,TRBV7-9,once,CASSFRGRAGDTQYF,TGTGCCAGCAGCTTTCGCGGGAGGGCCGGAGATACGCAGTATTTT
TRBJ2-5,16,.,TRBV28,.,CASSSTGYSQQETQYF,TGTGCCAGCAGTTCTACCGGATACAGCCAACAAGAGACCCAGTACTTC
TRBJ1-2,13,.,TRBV7-8,.,CASSLSVGYGYTF,TGTGCCAGCAGCTTATCAGTTGGGTATGGCTACACCTTC
TRBJ1-6,18,.,TRBV9,.,CARTGGRVVGSYNSPLHF,TGTGCCCGCACCGGGGGGAGGGTTGTGGGCTCCTATAATTCACCCCTCCACTTT
TRBJ2-3,15,TRBD2,TRBV5-1,.,CASSLELAITDTQYF,TGCGCCAGCAGCTTGGAACTAGCGATCACAGATACGCAGTATTTT